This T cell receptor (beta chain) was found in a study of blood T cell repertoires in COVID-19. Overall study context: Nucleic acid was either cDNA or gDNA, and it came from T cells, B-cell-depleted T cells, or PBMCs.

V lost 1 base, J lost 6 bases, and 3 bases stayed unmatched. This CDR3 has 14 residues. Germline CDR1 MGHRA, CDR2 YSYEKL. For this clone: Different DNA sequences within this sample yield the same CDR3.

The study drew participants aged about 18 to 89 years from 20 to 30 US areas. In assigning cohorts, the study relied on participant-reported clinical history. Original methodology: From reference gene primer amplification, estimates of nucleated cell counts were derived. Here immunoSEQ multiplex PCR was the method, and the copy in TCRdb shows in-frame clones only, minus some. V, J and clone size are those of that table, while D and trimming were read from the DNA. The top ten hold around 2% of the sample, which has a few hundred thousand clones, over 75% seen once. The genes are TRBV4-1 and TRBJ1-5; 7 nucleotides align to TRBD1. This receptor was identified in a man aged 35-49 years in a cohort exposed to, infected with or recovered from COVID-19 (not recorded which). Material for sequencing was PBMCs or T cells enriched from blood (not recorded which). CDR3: CASSQGQGGQPQHF. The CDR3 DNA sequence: TGCGCCAGCAGCCAAGGGCAGGGGGGTCAGCCCCAGCATTTT.